The sequence of this TCR beta chain was determined in a study of T cells after yellow fever vaccination. Study summary: SMART-Seq v4 Ultra Low Input prepared libraries from low-cell fractions.

The V and J ends lost 3 bases and 7 bases respectively, with 15 bases between them. Looked up from germline, CDR1 is SGHTA and CDR2 is FQGNSA. This CDR3 spans 14 amino acids. Conversion of TCR transcripts into cDNA relied on 5'RACE template switching, which added a universal primer site and UMIs. TCRdb called the 5' RACE reads again in MiXCR, with one record for every CDR3 protein. The sample contains 500,000 to 550,000 distinct CDR3 sequences, 21% of which appear only once. Whole-study findings and limits: A minor fraction of clonotypes spanned both CD4 and CD8 compartments.

This clonotype was found a few times. Antigen specificity is unknown. This chain joins TRBV7-2 and TRBJ2-5; D could derive from TRBD1 or TRBD2 (6 bases each). The sample here was PBMCs, taken roughly 20 days after the first yellow fever vaccination. This TCR was recovered from a man younger than 30 who received the YFV17D yellow fever vaccine. The CDR3 nucleotides are TGTGCCAGCAGCTTTTGGGGGGCGCGGGTGACCCAGTACTTC. It specifies CASSFWGARVTQYF.